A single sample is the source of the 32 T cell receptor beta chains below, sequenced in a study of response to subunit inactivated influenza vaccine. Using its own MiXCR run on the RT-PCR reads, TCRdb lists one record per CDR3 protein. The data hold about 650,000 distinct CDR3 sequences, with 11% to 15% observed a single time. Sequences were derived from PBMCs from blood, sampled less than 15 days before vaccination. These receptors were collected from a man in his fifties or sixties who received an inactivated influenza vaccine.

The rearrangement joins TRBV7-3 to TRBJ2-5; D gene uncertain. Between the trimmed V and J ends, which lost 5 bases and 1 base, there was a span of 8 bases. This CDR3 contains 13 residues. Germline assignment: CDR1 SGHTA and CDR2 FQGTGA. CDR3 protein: CASSRSAQETQYF. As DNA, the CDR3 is TGTGCCAGCAGCCGGAGCGCCCAAGAGACCCAGTACTTC.

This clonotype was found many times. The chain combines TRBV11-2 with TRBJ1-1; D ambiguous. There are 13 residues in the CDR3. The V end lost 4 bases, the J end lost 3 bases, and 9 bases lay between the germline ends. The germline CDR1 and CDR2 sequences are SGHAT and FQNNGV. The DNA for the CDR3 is TGTGCCAGCAGCTATGCAACTCACACTGAAGCTTTCTTT. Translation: CASSYATHTEAFF.

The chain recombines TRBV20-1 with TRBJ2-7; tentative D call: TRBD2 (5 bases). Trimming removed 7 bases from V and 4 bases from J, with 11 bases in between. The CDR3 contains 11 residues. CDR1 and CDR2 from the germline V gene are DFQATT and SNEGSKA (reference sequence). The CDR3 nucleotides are TGCAGTGGTGGGGAGACGTACGAGCAGTACTTC. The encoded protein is CSGGETYEQYF.

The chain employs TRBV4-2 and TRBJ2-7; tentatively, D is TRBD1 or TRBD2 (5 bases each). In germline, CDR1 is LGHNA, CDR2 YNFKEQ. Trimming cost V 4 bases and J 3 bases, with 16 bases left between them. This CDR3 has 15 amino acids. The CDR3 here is CASSPREGAGYEQYF. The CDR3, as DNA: TGTGCCAGCAGCCCCCGGGAAGGGGCGGGCTACGAGCAGTACTTC.

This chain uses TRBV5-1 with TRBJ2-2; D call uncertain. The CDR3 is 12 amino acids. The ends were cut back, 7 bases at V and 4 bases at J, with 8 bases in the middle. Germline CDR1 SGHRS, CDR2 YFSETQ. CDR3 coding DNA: TGCGCCAGCGGGCCGGGCACCGGGGAGCTGTTTTTT. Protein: CASGPGTGELFF.

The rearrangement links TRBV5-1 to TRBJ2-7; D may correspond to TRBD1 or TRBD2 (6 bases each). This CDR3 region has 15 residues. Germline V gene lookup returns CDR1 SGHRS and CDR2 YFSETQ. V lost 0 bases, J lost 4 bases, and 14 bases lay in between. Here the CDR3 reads CASSLAVGGRYEQYF. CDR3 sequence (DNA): TGCGCCAGCAGCTTGGCCGTGGGGGGCAGGTACGAGCAGTACTTC.

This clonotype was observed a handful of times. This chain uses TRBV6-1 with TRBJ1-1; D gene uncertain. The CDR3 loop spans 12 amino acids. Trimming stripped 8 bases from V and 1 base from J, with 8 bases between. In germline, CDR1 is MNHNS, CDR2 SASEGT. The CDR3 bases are TGTGCCAGCGATAGATCGAACACTGAAGCTTTCTTT. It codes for CASDRSNTEAFF.

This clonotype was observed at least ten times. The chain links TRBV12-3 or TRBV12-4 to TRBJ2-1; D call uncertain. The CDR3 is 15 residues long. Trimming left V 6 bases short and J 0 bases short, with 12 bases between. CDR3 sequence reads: CASSPQIRSYNEQFF. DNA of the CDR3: TGTGCCAGCAGCCCCCAAATCCGCTCCTACAATGAGCAGTTCTTC.

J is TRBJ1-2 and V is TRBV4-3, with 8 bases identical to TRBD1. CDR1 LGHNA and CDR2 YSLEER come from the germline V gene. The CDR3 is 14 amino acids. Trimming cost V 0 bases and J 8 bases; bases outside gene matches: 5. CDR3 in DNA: TGCGCCAGCAGCCAAGACAGGGGGCGCATAGGCTACACCTTC. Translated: CASSQDRGRIGYTF.

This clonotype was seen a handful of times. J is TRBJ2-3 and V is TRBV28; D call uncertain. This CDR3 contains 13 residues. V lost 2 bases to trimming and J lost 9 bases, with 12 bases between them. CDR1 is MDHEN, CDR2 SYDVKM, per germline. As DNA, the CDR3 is TGTGCCAGCAGTTTAGGTTCGCCCCAGACGCAGTATTTT. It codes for CASSLGSPQTQYF.

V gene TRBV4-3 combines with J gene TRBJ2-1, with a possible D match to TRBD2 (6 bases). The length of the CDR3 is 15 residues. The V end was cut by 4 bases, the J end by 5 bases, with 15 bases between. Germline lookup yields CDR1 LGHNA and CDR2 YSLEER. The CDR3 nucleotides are TGCGCCAGCAGCCGGGTTTCTAGCGCCAACAATGAGCAGTTCTTC. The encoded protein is CASSRVSSANNEQFF.

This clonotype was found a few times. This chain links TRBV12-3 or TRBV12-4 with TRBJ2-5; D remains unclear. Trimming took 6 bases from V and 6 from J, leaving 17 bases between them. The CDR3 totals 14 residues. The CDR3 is CASSTTAGPQTQYF. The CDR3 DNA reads TGTGCCAGCAGCACCACCGCCGGGCCCCAGACCCAGTACTTC.

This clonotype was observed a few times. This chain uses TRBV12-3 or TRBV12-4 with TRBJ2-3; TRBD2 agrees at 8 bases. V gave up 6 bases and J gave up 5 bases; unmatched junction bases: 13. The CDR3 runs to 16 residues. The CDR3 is CASSTGGERGQDTQYF. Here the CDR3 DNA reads TGTGCCAGCAGCACCGGGGGGGAGCGGGGTCAAGATACGCAGTATTTT.

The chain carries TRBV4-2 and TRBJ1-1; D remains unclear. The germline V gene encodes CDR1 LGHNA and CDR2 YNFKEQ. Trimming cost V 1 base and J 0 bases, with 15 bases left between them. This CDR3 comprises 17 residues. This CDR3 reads CASSQVPRDSMNTEAFF. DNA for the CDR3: TGTGCCAGCAGCCAAGTTCCCCGGGATTCCATGAACACTGAAGCTTTCTTT.

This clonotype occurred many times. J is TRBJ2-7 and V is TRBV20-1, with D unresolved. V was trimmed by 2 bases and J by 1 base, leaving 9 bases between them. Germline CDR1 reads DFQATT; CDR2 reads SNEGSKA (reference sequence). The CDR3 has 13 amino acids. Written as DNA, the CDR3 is TGCAGTGCTAGACATCTACCGTCCTACGAGCAGTACTTC. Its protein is CSARHLPSYEQYF.

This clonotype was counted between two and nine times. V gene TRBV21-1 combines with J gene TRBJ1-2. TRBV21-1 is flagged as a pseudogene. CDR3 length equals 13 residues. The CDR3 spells CASSKVGIYGYTF. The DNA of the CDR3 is TGTGCCAGCAGCAAAGTTGGCATCTATGGCTACACCTTC.

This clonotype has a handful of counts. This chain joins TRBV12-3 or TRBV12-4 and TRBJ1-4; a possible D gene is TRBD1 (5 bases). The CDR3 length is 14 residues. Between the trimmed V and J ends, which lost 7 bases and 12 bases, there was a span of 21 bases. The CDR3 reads CASTPETVFSELFF. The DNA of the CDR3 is TGTGCCAGCACCCCGGAGACAGTCTTCTCGGAACTGTTTTTT.

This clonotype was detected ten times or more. The CDR3 here is CSAPLRGQFF. In DNA form, the CDR3 reads TGCAGTGCCCCACTCCGGGGGCAGTTCTTC. V and J are TRBV20-1 and TRBJ2-1; D may be TRBD2 (5 bases). Trimming pared 6 bases from V and 12 bases from J, leaving 12 bases between. Germline loops: CDR1 DFQATT, CDR2 SNEGSKA (reference sequence). The CDR3 is made up of 10 amino acids.

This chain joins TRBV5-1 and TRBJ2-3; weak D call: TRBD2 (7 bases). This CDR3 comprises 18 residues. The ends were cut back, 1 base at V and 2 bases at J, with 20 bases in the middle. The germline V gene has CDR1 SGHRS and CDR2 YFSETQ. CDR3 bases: TGCGCCAGCAGCTTGATAGGGTCGGCGGGGGCCTTCACAGATACGCAGTATTTT. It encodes CASSLIGSAGAFTDTQYF.

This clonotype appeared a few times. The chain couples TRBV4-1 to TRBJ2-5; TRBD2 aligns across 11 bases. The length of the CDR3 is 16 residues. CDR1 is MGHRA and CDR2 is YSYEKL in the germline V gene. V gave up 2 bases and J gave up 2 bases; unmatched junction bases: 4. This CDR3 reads CASSQQLAGDQETQYF. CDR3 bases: TGCGCCAGCAGCCAACAACTAGCGGGGGATCAAGAGACCCAGTACTTC.

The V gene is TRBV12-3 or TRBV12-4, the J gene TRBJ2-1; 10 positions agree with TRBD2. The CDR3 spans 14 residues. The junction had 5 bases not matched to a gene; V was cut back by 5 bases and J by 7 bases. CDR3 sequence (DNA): TGTGCCAGCAGTGCAGCGGGGGGGACGAATGAGCAGTTCTTC. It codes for CASSAAGGTNEQFF.

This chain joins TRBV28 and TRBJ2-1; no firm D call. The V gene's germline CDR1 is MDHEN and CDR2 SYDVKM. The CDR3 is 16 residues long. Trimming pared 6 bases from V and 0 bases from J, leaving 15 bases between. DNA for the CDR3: TGTGCCAGCAGCCCCGGGTTTTGGAGCTCCTACAATGAGCAGTTCTTC. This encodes CASSPGFWSSYNEQFF.

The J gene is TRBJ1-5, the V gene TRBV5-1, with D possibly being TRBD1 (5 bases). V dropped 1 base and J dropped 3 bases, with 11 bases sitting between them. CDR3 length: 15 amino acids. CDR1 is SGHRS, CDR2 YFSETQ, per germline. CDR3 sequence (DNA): TGCGCCAGCAGCTTGAGACAGATACTCAATCAGCCCCAGCATTTT. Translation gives CASSLRQILNQPQHF.

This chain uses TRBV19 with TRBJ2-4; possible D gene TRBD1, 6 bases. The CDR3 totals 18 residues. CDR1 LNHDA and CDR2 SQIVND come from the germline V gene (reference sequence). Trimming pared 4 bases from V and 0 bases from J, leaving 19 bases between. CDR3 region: CASSTTGTNPTAKNIQYF. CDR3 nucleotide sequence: TGTGCCAGTAGTACTACCGGGACAAACCCAACAGCCAAAAACATTCAGTACTTC.

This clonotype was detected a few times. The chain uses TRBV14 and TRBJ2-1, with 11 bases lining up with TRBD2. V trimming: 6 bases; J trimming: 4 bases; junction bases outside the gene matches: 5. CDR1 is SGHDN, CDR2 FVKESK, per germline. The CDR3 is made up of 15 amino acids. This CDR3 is CASRETSGAYNEQFF. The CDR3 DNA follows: TGTGCCAGCAGAGAGACTAGCGGGGCTTACAATGAGCAGTTCTTC.

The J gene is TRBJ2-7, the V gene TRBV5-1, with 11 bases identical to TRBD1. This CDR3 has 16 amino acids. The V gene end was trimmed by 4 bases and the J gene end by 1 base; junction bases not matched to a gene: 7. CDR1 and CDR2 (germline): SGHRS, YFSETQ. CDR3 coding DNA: TGCGCCAGCAGCCCGCCGGGACAGGGGGTGTCCTACGAGCAGTACTTC. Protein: CASSPPGQGVSYEQYF.

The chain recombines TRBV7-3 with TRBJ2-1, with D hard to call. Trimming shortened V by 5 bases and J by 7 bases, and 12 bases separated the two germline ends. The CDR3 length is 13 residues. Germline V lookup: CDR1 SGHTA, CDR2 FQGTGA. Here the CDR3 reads CASSPALGNEQFF. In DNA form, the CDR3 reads TGTGCCAGCAGCCCTGCCCTCGGGAATGAGCAGTTCTTC.

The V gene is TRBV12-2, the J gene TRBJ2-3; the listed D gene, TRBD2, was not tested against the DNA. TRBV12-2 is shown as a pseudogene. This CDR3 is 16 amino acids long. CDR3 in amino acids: CASRLRRPFCTDTQYF. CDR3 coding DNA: TGTGCAAGTCGCTTGAGACGGCCCTTCTGCACAGATACGCAGTATTTT.

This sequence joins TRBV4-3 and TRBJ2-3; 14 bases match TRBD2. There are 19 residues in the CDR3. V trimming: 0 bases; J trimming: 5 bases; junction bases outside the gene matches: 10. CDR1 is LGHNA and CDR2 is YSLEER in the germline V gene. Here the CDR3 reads CASSQDAGTSGSQKDTQYF. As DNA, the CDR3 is TGCGCCAGCAGCCAAGACGCCGGGACTAGCGGGAGTCAGAAAGATACGCAGTATTTT.

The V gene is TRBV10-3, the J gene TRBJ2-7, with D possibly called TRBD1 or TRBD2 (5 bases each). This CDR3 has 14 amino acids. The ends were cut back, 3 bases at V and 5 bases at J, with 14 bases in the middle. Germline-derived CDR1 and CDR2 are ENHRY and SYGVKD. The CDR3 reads CAISDSIRDDEQYF. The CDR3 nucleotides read TGTGCCATCAGTGACTCCATTCGGGACGACGAGCAGTACTTC.

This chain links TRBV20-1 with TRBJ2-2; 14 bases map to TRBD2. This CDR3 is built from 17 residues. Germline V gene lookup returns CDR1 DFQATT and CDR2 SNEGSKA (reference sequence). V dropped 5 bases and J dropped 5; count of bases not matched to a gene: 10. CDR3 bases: TGCAGTGCTTCGGGACTAGCGGGAGCACACCTTACCGGGGAGCTGTTTTTT. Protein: CSASGLAGAHLTGELFF.

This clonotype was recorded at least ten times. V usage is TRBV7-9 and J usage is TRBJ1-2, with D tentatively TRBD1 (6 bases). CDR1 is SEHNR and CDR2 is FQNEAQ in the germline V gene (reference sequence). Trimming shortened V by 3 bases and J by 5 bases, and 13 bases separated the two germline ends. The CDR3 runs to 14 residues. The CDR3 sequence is CASSLTGGTYGYTF. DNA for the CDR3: TGTGCCAGCAGCTTGACAGGAGGCACTTATGGCTACACCTTC.